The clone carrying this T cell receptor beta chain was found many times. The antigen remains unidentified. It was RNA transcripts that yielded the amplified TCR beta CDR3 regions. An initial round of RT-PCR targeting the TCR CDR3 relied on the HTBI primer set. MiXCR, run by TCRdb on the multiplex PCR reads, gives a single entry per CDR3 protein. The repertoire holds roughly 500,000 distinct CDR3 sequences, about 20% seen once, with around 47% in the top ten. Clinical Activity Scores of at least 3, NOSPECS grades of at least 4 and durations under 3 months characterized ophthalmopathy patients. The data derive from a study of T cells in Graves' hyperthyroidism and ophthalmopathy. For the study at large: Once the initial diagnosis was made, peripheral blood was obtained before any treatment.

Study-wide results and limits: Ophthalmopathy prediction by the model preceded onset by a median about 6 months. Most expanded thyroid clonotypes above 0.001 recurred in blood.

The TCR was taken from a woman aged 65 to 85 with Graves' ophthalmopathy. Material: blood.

The CDR3 loop is CASSSRGQEYEQYF. CDR3 nucleotides: TGTGCCAGCAGTTCTCGAGGACAGGAGTACGAGCAGTACTTC. The chain employs TRBV28 and TRBJ2-7, with TRBD1 matching over 7 bases. V trimming: 4 bases; J trimming: 4 bases; junction bases outside the gene matches: 7. The CDR3 covers 14 residues. CDR1 is MDHEN, CDR2 SYDVKM, per germline.